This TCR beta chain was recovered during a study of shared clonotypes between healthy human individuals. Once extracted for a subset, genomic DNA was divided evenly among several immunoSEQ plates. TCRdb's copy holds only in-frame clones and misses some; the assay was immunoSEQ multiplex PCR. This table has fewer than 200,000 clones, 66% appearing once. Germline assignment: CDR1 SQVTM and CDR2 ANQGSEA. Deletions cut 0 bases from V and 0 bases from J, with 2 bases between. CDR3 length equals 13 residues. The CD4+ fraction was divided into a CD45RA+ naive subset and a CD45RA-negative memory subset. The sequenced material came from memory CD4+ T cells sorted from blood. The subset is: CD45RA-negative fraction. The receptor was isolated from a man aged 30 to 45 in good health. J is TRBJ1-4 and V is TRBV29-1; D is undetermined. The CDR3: CSVEDSTNEKLFF. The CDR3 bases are TGCAGCGTTGAAGATTCAACTAATGAAAAACTGTTTTTT.